Shown below are 29 T cell receptor beta chains from a single sample sequenced in a study of immune heterogeneity within non-small cell lung tumors. Multiplex PCR (32 V and 13 J primers) was used to amplify the TCR beta CDR3. TCRdb itself ran the multiplex PCR reads through MiXCR, one entry per CDR3 protein. Among 8,000 to 11,000 distinct CDR3 sequences, about a sixth were seen once, and the ten largest hold about 3.5%. For each sample, template was around 0.55 ug of bulk tumor genomic DNA. Each primary tumor yielded several biopsies, collected far apart from one another at surgery. Samples came from untreated patients having curative surgery for newly diagnosed non-small cell lung cancer. Sequenced input: lung tumor tissue. These receptors were obtained from a man aged 35-49 years with non-small cell lung cancer.

This clonotype came up many times. Here the CDR3 DNA reads TGTGCCAGCAGCCCCCTCGCTGGGGGTATGAGGTTGAACACTGAAGCTTTCTTT. Residues: CASSPLAGGMRLNTEAFF. This chain connects TRBV7-8 to TRBJ1-1; possible D gene TRBD1, 5 bases. CDR3 size: 18 residues. V lost 5 bases to trimming and J lost 0 bases, with 22 bases between them. CDR1 and CDR2 (germline): SGHVS, FQNEAQ.

The table lists this clonotype with many counts. The rearrangement links TRBV7-2 to TRBJ2-1; 9 nucleotides line up with TRBD2. CDR1 and CDR2 from the germline V gene are SGHTA and FQGNSA. The CDR3 is 16 residues long. Trimming cost V 7 bases and J 3 bases; bases outside gene matches: 10. CDR3 nucleotide sequence: TGTGCCAGCACGCCTTTAGCGGGGGAGTACTACAATGAGCAGTTCTTC. The encoded protein is CASTPLAGEYYNEQFF.

This clonotype occurred many times. This chain joins TRBV19 and TRBJ2-3; D is uncertain. This CDR3 contains 15 residues. Germline-derived CDR1 and CDR2 are LNHDA and SQIVND (reference sequence). The germline V and J ends were trimmed by 6 bases and 6 bases, with 19 bases remaining between them. Here the CDR3 reads CASRVGSKWDDTQYF. Here the CDR3 DNA reads TGTGCCAGTAGGGTTGGCTCGAAATGGGATGATACGCAGTATTTT.

This clonotype was counted once. J is TRBJ1-3 and V is TRBV30; no clear D gene. Germline CDR1 and CDR2: GTSNPN and SVGIG (reference sequence). The CDR3 runs to 13 residues. The CDR3 bases are TGTGGCGTCGGCAGCATATCTGGAAACACCATATATTTT. It translates to CGVGSISGNTIYF.

Ten or more counts support this clonotype. This chain joins TRBV2 and TRBJ2-1; TRBD2 aligns across 15 bases. Germline loops: CDR1 SNHLY, CDR2 FYNNEI. The CDR3 covers 14 residues. V gave up 8 bases and J gave up 7 bases; unmatched junction bases: 3. CDR3 in DNA: TGTGCCAGCGTTGGGACTAGCGGGGGGAATGAGCAGTTCTTC. It is translated as CASVGTSGGNEQFF. Supplemented by reference TRBV2 and TRBJ2-1, the full variable domain reads EPEVTQTPSHQVTQMGQEVILRCVPISNHLYFYWYRQILGQKVEFLVSFYNNEISEKSEIFDDQFSVERPDGSNFTLKIRSTKLEDSAMYFCASVGTSGGNEQFFGPGTRLTVL.

This clonotype is medium-sized in the sample. The chain has TRBV2 and TRBJ1-4, with a tentative D call TRBD1 (6 bases). This CDR3 is 16 amino acids long. Germline V CDR1 and CDR2: SNHLY, FYNNEI. V lost 4 bases and J lost 3, with 15 bases in between. CDR3 in amino acids: CASSVGLTGPNEKLFF. The DNA of the CDR3 is TGTGCCAGCAGTGTTGGCCTGACAGGCCCTAATGAAAAACTGTTTTTT. Full variable domain (remainder filled in from reference TRBV2 and TRBJ1-4): EPEVTQTPSHQVTQMGQEVILRCVPISNHLYFYWYRQILGQKVEFLVSFYNNEISEKSEIFDDQFSVERPDGSNFTLKIRSTKLEDSAMYFCASSVGLTGPNEKLFFGSGTQLSVL.

The sample holds many counts of this clonotype. The rearrangement joins TRBV7-9 to TRBJ1-2; tentatively, D is TRBD1 (5 bases). CDR1 and CDR2 (germline): SEHNR, FQNEAQ (reference sequence). Deletions cut 2 bases from V and 2 bases from J, with 9 bases between. This CDR3 region has 14 residues. CDR3 nucleotides: TGTGCCAGCAGCTTATCCGGGACGAACTATGGCTACACCTTC. Translated: CASSLSGTNYGYTF.

This clonotype ranks as medium-sized. The chain employs TRBV20-1 and TRBJ1-1; D unresolved. The CDR3 runs 13 residues. Trimming took 3 bases from V and 3 from J, leaving 11 bases between them. CDR1 is DFQATT and CDR2 is SNEGSKA in the germline V gene (reference sequence). This chain's CDR3 is CSASMGWDTEAFF. The CDR3, as DNA: TGCAGTGCTAGTATGGGGTGGGACACTGAAGCTTTCTTT.

This clonotype has at least ten counts. This chain links TRBV4-1 with TRBJ2-3, with 13 bases lining up with TRBD2. The CDR3 is made up of 16 amino acids. Germline V CDR1 and CDR2: MGHRA, YSYEKL. Trimming at V came to 4 bases and at J to 2 bases, leaving 3 bases not matched to a gene. CDR3 sequence reads: CASSPGLAGITDTQYF. DNA for the CDR3: TGCGCCAGCAGCCCGGGACTAGCGGGGATCACAGATACGCAGTATTTT.

This clonotype is categorized as medium-sized. The rearrangement joins TRBV10-3 to TRBJ2-7; 13 nucleotides agree with TRBD2. The J segment lost 3 bases and the V segment lost 1 base, leaving 9 bases of the junction unmatched. The CDR3 totals 18 residues. In germline, CDR1 is ENHRY, CDR2 SYGVKD. CDR3 DNA: TGTGCCATCAGTGAGTGGGTACTAGCGGGAGGGCCGAACTACGAGCAGTACTTC. Protein sequence: CAISEWVLAGGPNYEQYF.

This clonotype was seen many times. The CDR3 nucleotides read TGTGCCAGCAGCTTGGGACGCGGTCCAGCTGGCTACACCTTC. Its translation: CASSLGRGPAGYTF. This chain links TRBV5-4 with TRBJ1-2; D gene uncertain. Germline lookup yields CDR1 SGHNT and CDR2 YYREEE (reference sequence). CDR3 length: 14 residues. V was cut by 0 bases and J by 7 bases, with 13 bases left in between.

Judged by abundance, this clonotype is medium-sized. The chain is built from TRBV24-1 and TRBJ2-6; weak D call: TRBD2 (6 bases). In germline, CDR1 is KGHDR, CDR2 SFDVKD. The CDR3 is 16 residues long. Trimming removed 5 bases at V and 0 bases at J, with 10 bases between. CDR3 DNA sequence: TGTGCCACCAGTGGGGGACTGACCTCTGGGGCCAACGTCCTGACTTTC. This gives the protein CATSGGLTSGANVLTF.

This clonotype was detected many times. J is TRBJ2-7 and V is TRBV29-1, with D perhaps TRBD1 (6 bases). Germline V CDR1 and CDR2: SQVTM, ANQGSEA. Trimming took off 7 bases at V and 5 bases at J, with 18 bases between the two ends. This CDR3 is 13 amino acids long. The CDR3 DNA reads as TGCAGCGCCCGAGGGGGTACCCGGCACGAGCAGTACTTC. Its translation: CSARGGTRHEQYF.

The sample holds a few counts of this clonotype. A much more abundant neighbour one base away suggests this may be a read error. The chain employs TRBV4-1 and TRBJ2-3, with a tentative D call TRBD2 (5 bases). The CDR3 has 12 residues. Germline V CDR1 and CDR2: MGHRA, YSYEKL. CDR3 sequence (DNA): TGCGCCGGCAGCCAAGATGGCGGGACGCAGTATTTT. Residues: CAGSQDGGTQYF.

This clonotype showed up many times. The chain carries TRBV11-1 and TRBJ1-4, with 8 bases that match TRBD1. CDR3 length equals 14 residues. J lost 8 bases, V lost 4 bases, and 6 bases had no gene match. Germline V gene data show CDR1 as SGHAT and CDR2 as FQDESV (reference sequence). The CDR3 DNA sequence: TGTGCCAGCAGCTGGAGGACAGGGAGCGAAAAACTGTTTTTT. Translation gives CASSWRTGSEKLFF.

There are many counts of this clonotype. The chain is built from TRBV24-1 and TRBJ1-1; D gene uncertain. In germline, CDR1 is KGHDR, CDR2 SFDVKD. CDR3 length: 18 amino acids. Trimming cost V 1 base and J 1 base, with 18 bases left between them. CDR3 coding DNA: TGTGCCACCAGTGATTTAAGGGAGTTACTTTCTCGGAACACTGAAGCTTTCTTT. Protein: CATSDLRELLSRNTEAFF.

Judged by abundance, this clonotype is medium-sized. J is TRBJ1-1 and V is TRBV28; TRBD1 is a possible D gene (5 bases). The germline gives CDR1 MDHEN, CDR2 SYDVKM. V was trimmed by 6 bases and J by 1 base, leaving 15 bases between them. The CDR3 is 15 residues long. CDR3 residues: CASSPGSASNTEAFF. The DNA of the CDR3 is TGTGCCAGCAGCCCAGGGTCGGCGTCGAACACTGAAGCTTTCTTT.

This clonotype was seen repeatedly, ten times or more. The V call is TRBV11-1, the J call TRBJ1-1; 7 nucleotides agree with TRBD1. The CDR3 sequence is 18 residues long. Germline V CDR1 and CDR2: SGHAT, FQDESV (reference sequence). Losses at the gene ends were 6 bases for V and 0 bases for J; bases not matched to a gene: 16. CDR3 residues: CASRTRQGPLIMNTEAFF. The CDR3, as DNA: TGTGCCAGCAGAACTAGACAGGGCCCATTGATCATGAACACTGAAGCTTTCTTT.

With respect to this clonotype: A much more abundant neighbour one base away suggests this may be a read error. CDR3 nucleotide sequence: TGTGCCATCAGCCCCGGGACCCGAGGGAAGGAGCAGTTCTTC. Amino acid sequence: CAISPGTRGKEQFF. The chain combines TRBV10-3 with TRBJ2-1; D may be TRBD1 or TRBD2 (5 bases each). The CDR3 totals 14 residues. V was pared by 6 bases and J by 10 bases, with 19 bases between. Germline CDR1 ENHRY, CDR2 SYGVKD.

This clonotype is categorized as medium-sized. CDR3 in DNA: TGTGCCAGTGACCAACCAGGACGGAGCTATGGCTACACCTTC. Its protein product is CASDQPGRSYGYTF. The V gene is TRBV19, the J gene TRBJ1-2; D is undetermined. V was shortened by 8 bases and J by 4 bases, with 17 bases between the two germline ends. Germline CDR1 LNHDA, CDR2 SQIVND (reference sequence). This CDR3 has 14 amino acids.

This clonotype occurred many times. This chain links TRBV29-1 with TRBJ1-1, with 7 bases aligning to TRBD1. V shed 8 bases and J 4 bases; nucleotides not matched to a gene: 7. Germline CDR1 reads SQVTM; CDR2 reads ANQGSEA. The CDR3 runs to 12 residues. The CDR3 protein is CSILTGITEAFF. CDR3 bases: TGCAGCATACTGACAGGGATCACTGAAGCTTTCTTT.

This clonotype was recorded at least ten times. This chain links TRBV7-8 with TRBJ2-4; TRBD2 might be the D (6 bases). The CDR3 extends over 18 amino acids. Germline V lookup: CDR1 SGHVS, CDR2 FQNEAQ. The V end lost 3 bases, the J end lost 0 bases, and 18 bases lay between the germline ends. CDR3 bases: TGTGCCAGCAGCTTTCCCCTCGGCGGGGATCTAGCCAAAAACATTCAGTACTTC. Amino acid sequence: CASSFPLGGDLAKNIQYF.

By its share, this clonotype is medium-sized. This chain links TRBV20-1 with TRBJ2-1, with D possibly being TRBD2 (6 bases). CDR3 length: 12 residues. V lost 7 bases, J lost 8 bases, and 15 bases lay in between. In germline, CDR1 is DFQATT, CDR2 SNEGSKA (reference sequence). CDR3 region: CSGGDGRDEQFF. The CDR3 DNA reads as TGCAGTGGGGGGGACGGGAGAGATGAGCAGTTCTTC.

CDR3 bases: TGTGCCAGCAGCTTAAGGGACAGTCGACTAGCGGGGGGGCCTCGCTACAATGAGCAGTTCTTC. It yields the protein CASSLRDSRLAGGPRYNEQFF. This chain joins TRBV7-9 and TRBJ2-1, with 14 bases aligning to TRBD2. J lost 3 bases, V lost 2 bases, and 15 bases had no gene match. The CDR3 has 21 residues. Germline V gene data show CDR1 as SEHNR and CDR2 as FQNEAQ (reference sequence).

Many counts were recorded for this clonotype. The chain combines TRBV28 with TRBJ2-3; perhaps TRBD2 as D (5 bases). Germline CDR1 and CDR2: MDHEN and SYDVKM. The CDR3 totals 13 residues. The V and J ends lost 5 bases and 9 bases respectively, with 15 bases between them. The CDR3 bases are TGTGCCAGCAGTCTTCCGGGTTCGGGGACGCAGTATTTT. The encoded protein is CASSLPGSGTQYF. Looking up the rest from reference TRBV28 and TRBJ2-3 gives the full variable domain: DVKVTQSSRYLVKRTGEKVFLECVQDMDHENMFWYRQDPGLGLRLIYFSYDVKMKEKGDIPEGYSVSREKKERFSLILESASTNQTSMYLCASSLPGSGTQYFGPGTRLTVL.

Sample share makes this clonotype medium-sized. The chain is built from TRBV12-3 or TRBV12-4 and TRBJ2-2, with 10 bases fitting TRBD2. The CDR3 runs to 14 residues. V gave up 4 bases and J gave up 7 bases; unmatched junction bases: 3. The CDR3 loop reads CASSSSGRVGELFF. The CDR3 region has the DNA TGTGCCAGCAGTTCAAGCGGGAGGGTCGGGGAGCTGTTTTTT.

Within the sample, this clonotype is medium-sized. V and J are TRBV18 and TRBJ2-7; tentative D call: TRBD1 (6 bases). The V gene's germline CDR1 is KGHSH and CDR2 LQKENI. V dropped 5 bases and J dropped 3 bases, with 11 bases sitting between them. The CDR3 sequence is 13 residues long. CDR3: CASSRDMSYEQYF. As DNA, the CDR3 is TGTGCCAGCTCAAGGGACATGAGCTACGAGCAGTACTTC.

There are many counts of this clonotype. This sequence joins TRBV5-1 and TRBJ2-5, with 8 bases matching TRBD1. Trimming removed 2 bases from V and 4 bases from J; junction bases left unmatched: 4. Germline V gene data show CDR1 as SGHRS and CDR2 as YFSETQ. The CDR3 spans 14 residues. The CDR3 is CASSFGQGGETQYF. CDR3 nucleotide sequence: TGCGCCAGCAGCTTCGGACAGGGTGGAGAGACCCAGTACTTC. Full variable domain (remainder filled in from reference TRBV5-1 and TRBJ2-5): KAGVTQTPRYLIKTRGQQVTLSCSPISGHRSVSWYQQTPGQGLQFLFEYFSETQRNKGNFPGRFSGRQFSNSRSEMNVSTLELGDSALYLCASSFGQGGETQYFGPGTRLLVL.

In its sample, this clonotype was seen many times. J is TRBJ2-7 and V is TRBV20-1; the match to TRBD2 covers 7 bases. After removal of 5 bases from V and 3 bases from J, the junction contained 7 bases not matched to a gene. Germline CDR1 DFQATT, CDR2 SNEGSKA (reference sequence). This CDR3 region has 13 residues. This CDR3 reads CSAFGTTYYEQYF. CDR3 nucleotides: TGCAGTGCTTTCGGGACTACCTACTACGAGCAGTACTTC.